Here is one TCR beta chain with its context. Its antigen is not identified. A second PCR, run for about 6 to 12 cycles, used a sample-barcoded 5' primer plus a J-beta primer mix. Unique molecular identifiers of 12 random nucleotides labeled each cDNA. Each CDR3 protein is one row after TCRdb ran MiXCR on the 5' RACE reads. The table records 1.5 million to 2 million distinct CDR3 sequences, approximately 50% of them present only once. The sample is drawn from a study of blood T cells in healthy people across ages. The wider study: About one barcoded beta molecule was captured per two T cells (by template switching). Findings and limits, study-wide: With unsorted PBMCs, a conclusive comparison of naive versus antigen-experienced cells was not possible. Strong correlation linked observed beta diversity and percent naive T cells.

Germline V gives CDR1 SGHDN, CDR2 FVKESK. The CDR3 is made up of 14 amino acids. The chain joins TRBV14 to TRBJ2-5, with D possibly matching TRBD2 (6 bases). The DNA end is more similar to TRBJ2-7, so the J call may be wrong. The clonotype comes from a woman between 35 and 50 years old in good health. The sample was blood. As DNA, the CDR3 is TGTGCCAGCTCCCAGATTCGGGGGTCAGGCGAGCAGTACTTC. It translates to CASSQIRGSGEQYF.